The rows below give T cell receptor beta chains drawn from one sample of a study of blood T cell repertoires in COVID-19. Sequencing used immunoSEQ multiplex PCR; TCRdb keeps in-frame clones, though not all of them. The sample yields around 290,000 clones, around 87% seen once. Sequencing was carried out using peripheral blood. The receptors stem from a woman in her forties or fifties who had recovered from COVID-19. CDR3s leave out the opening cysteine and the closing phenylalanine or tryptophan.

j_gene: TRBJ1-2; v_gene: TRBV6-1; CDR3aa: ASRPGQGSGYT
j_gene: TRBJ2-7; v_gene: TRBV10-3; CDR3aa: AIQGNSYEQY
j_gene: TRBJ2-7; v_gene: TRBV28; CDR3aa: ASKAVDNSYEQY
j_gene: TRBJ1-3; v_gene: TRBV19; CDR3aa: ASSILPRGTVGNTIY
j_gene: TRBJ1-4; v_gene: TRBV3-1/TRBV3-2; CDR3aa: ASSQTGGRTNEKLF
j_gene: TRBJ1-5; v_gene: TRBV19; CDR3aa: ASTRDNSNQPQH
j_gene: TRBJ1-5; v_gene: TRBV28; CDR3aa: ASSTRTGPNQPQH
j_gene: TRBJ2-2; v_gene: TRBV9; CDR3aa: ASSLRTGIDGELF
j_gene: TRBJ2-3; v_gene: TRBV19; CDR3aa: ASSIRREGGTDTQY
j_gene: TRBJ1-3; v_gene: TRBV18; CDR3aa: ASSPVTLRASGNTIY
j_gene: TRBJ2-4; v_gene: TRBV15; CDR3aa: ATSRDGQAKNIQY
j_gene: TRBJ1-2; v_gene: TRBV6-6; CDR3aa: ASSRPKRGGYT
j_gene: TRBJ2-3; v_gene: TRBV7-9; CDR3aa: ASSPPQGRGGDTQY
j_gene: TRBJ2-5; v_gene: TRBV9; CDR3aa: ASSVGLAGETQY
j_gene: TRBJ2-2; v_gene: TRBV30; CDR3aa: AWKLGLASNTGELF
j_gene: TRBJ2-1; v_gene: TRBV7-2; CDR3aa: ASSQEGARMYNEQF
j_gene: TRBJ2-4; v_gene: TRBV7-2; CDR3aa: ASSIRYRIAKNIQY
j_gene: TRBJ1-6; v_gene: TRBV6-2/TRBV6-3; CDR3aa: ASSYRTGNSPLH
j_gene: TRBJ2-1; v_gene: TRBV6-1; CDR3aa: ASSEAREQF
j_gene: TRBJ1-1; v_gene: TRBV18; CDR3aa: ASSRDRGGAF
j_gene: TRBJ2-5; v_gene: TRBV5-1; CDR3aa: ASSLGALAGEETQY
j_gene: TRBJ2-2; v_gene: TRBV6-5; CDR3aa: ASGTGLTGELF